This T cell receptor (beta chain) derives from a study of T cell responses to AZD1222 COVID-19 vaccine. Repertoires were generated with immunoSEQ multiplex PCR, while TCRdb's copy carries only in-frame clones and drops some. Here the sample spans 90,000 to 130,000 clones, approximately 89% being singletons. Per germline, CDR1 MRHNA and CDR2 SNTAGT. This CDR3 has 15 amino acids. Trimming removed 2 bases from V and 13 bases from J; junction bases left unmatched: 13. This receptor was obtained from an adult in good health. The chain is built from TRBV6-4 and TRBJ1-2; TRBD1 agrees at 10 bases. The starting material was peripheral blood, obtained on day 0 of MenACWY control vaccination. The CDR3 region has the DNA TGTGCCAGCAGTGACGCCGCCGGGACAGGGGACTATTTCACCTTC. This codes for CASSDAAGTGDYFTF.